The 24 T cell receptor beta chains presented below share a single source sample, sequenced in a study of blood T cell repertoires in COVID-19. Profiling relied on immunoSEQ multiplex PCR, and the TCRdb table lists in-frame clones only, not all of them. The data show 300,000 or so clones, approximately 90% seen once. Sequencing used peripheral blood. The source of these receptors is a woman in her forties with acute or convalescent COVID-19.

The chain links TRBV28 to TRBJ1-6; D possibly corresponds to TRBD1 (6 bases). CDR1 MDHEN and CDR2 SYDVKM come from the germline V gene. V was pared by 8 bases and J by 0 bases, with 17 bases between. CDR3 length: 17 amino acids. CDR3 protein: CASLMAGQSSYNSPLHF. The CDR3 region has the DNA TGTGCCAGCCTTATGGCTGGACAGAGCTCCTATAATTCACCCCTCCACTTT.

The V gene is TRBV15, the J gene TRBJ2-5, with 10 bases that match TRBD1. With 5 bases clipped from V and 5 bases from J, the junction kept 8 bases outside the gene matches. In germline, CDR1 is LNHNV, CDR2 YYDKDF (reference sequence). This CDR3 has 15 residues. CDR3 amino acids: CATSPRQGATETQYF. The CDR3 coding sequence is TGTGCCACCAGCCCACGACAGGGGGCGACGGAGACCCAGTACTTC.

This clone occurred once. The chain couples TRBV13 to TRBJ2-4; possibly TRBD1 for D (6 bases). The germline V gene has CDR1 PRHDT and CDR2 FYEKMQ (reference sequence). The CDR3 extends over 15 amino acids. V was shortened by 6 bases and J by 7 bases, with 19 bases between the two germline ends. CDR3 in amino acids: CASSFFGQLGNIQYF. CDR3 DNA: TGTGCCAGCAGTTTCTTCGGACAGTTGGGGAACATTCAGTACTTC.

The chain carries TRBV7-9 and TRBJ1-2; 9 nucleotides agree with TRBD1. The CDR3 is 16 amino acids. V dropped 2 bases and J dropped 0; count of bases not matched to a gene: 4. Germline CDR1 SEHNR, CDR2 FQNEAQ (reference sequence). The CDR3: CASSLTRQGANYGYTF. CDR3 nucleotides: TGTGCCAGCAGCTTAACAAGACAGGGGGCTAACTATGGCTACACCTTC.

The chain links TRBV11-2 to TRBJ2-7, with TRBD1 identical over 12 bases. The CDR3 has 17 amino acids. V shed 4 bases, J shed 3 bases, and the junction held 10 bases outside the gene matches. Germline CDR1 reads SGHAT; CDR2 reads FQNNGV. Here the CDR3 reads CASSSLGQGARDYEQYV. Written as DNA, the CDR3 is TGTGCCAGCAGCTCCCTGGGACAGGGGGCGCGAGACTACGAGCAGTACGTC.

The rearrangement links TRBV4-1 to TRBJ2-4; 10 nucleotides align to TRBD2. CDR1 is MGHRA and CDR2 is YSYEKL in the germline V gene. Germline trimming cut 4 bases from V and 1 base from J; bases unmatched to any gene: 10. The CDR3 loop spans 18 amino acids. The CDR3 DNA is TGCGCCAGCAGCCCGGGACTAGCGAGGGGAGGTGCCAAAAACATTCAGTACTTC. It encodes CASSPGLARGGAKNIQYF.

The genes are TRBV6-2 or TRBV6-3 and TRBJ1-5, with 9 bases that match TRBD1. CDR1 is MNHEY and CDR2 is SVGEGT in the germline V gene. Trimming took 2 bases from V and 1 from J; bases not matched to a gene: 18. The CDR3 loop spans 21 amino acids. CDR3 bases: TGTGCCAGCAGTTACGTATGGGGACAGGGAGACTTGATGGGCAGCAATCAGCCCCAGCATTTT. Encoded protein: CASSYVWGQGDLMGSNQPQHF.

This rearrangement joins TRBV14 to TRBJ2-5; TRBD1 is a possible D gene (6 bases). Germline V lookup: CDR1 SGHDN, CDR2 FVKESK. Trimming stripped 3 bases from V and 6 bases from J, with 17 bases between. This CDR3 contains 15 residues. This CDR3 is CASSQTGSEAQTQYF. The CDR3 region has the DNA TGTGCCAGCAGCCAGACAGGCTCCGAAGCCCAGACCCAGTACTTC.

This chain connects TRBV29-1 to TRBJ2-3; the match to TRBD2 covers 8 bases. The V segment lost 3 bases and the J segment 5 bases; nucleotides outside the gene matches: 7. This CDR3 is 14 amino acids long. Germline CDR1 SQVTM, CDR2 ANQGSEA. In DNA form, the CDR3 reads TGCAGCGTTGATAGCGGGGTTGAGATAGATACGCAGTATTTT. This codes for CSVDSGVEIDTQYF.

The count of this clone is one. V and J are TRBV5-6 and TRBJ2-3, with a possible D match to TRBD1 (8 bases). The V end was cut by 4 bases, the J end by 5 bases, with 14 bases between. The CDR3 length is 14 residues. Germline-derived CDR1 and CDR2 are SGHDT and YYEEEE. Here the CDR3 reads CASSTQGGLDTQYF. The CDR3 nucleotides read TGTGCCAGCAGCACACAGGGGGGGTTAGATACGCAGTATTTT.

This clone was seen a handful of times. The rearrangement uses TRBV30 and TRBJ1-2, with a tentative D call TRBD1 (5 bases). CDR3 length equals 13 residues. Germline V lookup: CDR1 GTSNPN, CDR2 SVGIG (reference sequence). Deletions cut 0 bases from V and 8 bases from J, with 13 bases between. Written as DNA, the CDR3 is TGTGCCTGGAGTGTACCGGGGGGGAAAGGCTACACCTTC. It codes for CAWSVPGGKGYTF.

J is TRBJ2-1 and V is TRBV11-2, with D possibly matching TRBD2 (6 bases). Trimming removed 1 base at V and 4 bases at J, with 8 bases between. The CDR3 runs to 14 residues. From germline, CDR1 is SGHAT and CDR2 FQNNGV. The CDR3 coding sequence is TGTGCCAGCAGCTTAGTTCGGGGGTACAATGAGCAGTTCTTC. This gives the protein CASSLVRGYNEQFF.

The genes are TRBV5-1 and TRBJ1-6; D perhaps matches TRBD1 (5 bases). The V end lost 7 bases, the J end lost 3 bases, and 14 bases lay between the germline ends. Per the germline V gene, CDR1 is SGHRS and CDR2 is YFSETQ. This CDR3 spans 15 amino acids. CDR3 sequence (DNA): TGCGCCAGCTCCCCACGGGGGGACTATAATTCACCCCTCCACTTT. Amino acids: CASSPRGDYNSPLHF. Drawing the rest from reference TRBV5-1 and TRBJ1-6, the complete variable domain is KAGVTQTPRYLIKTRGQQVTLSCSPISGHRSVSWYQQTPGQGLQFLFEYFSETQRNKGNFPGRFSGRQFSNSRSEMNVSTLELGDSALYLCASSPRGDYNSPLHFGNGTRLTVT.

The chain employs TRBV9 and TRBJ1-1; 11 positions agree with TRBD1. This CDR3 is built from 18 residues. Looked up from germline, CDR1 is SGDLS and CDR2 is YYNGEE. J gave up 4 bases and V 3 bases, and 14 bases lay outside the gene matches. The CDR3 DNA is TGTGCCAGCAGCGCCCTCCCCCCGGACAGGGGGCTCGGCACTGAAGCTTTCTTT. It encodes CASSALPPDRGLGTEAFF. The whole variable domain, filled in from reference TRBV9 and TRBJ1-1, reads DSGVTQTPKHLITATGQRVTLRCSPRSGDLSVYWYQQSLDQGLQFLIQYYNGEERAKGNILERFSAQQFPDLHSELNLSSLELGDSALYFCASSALPPDRGLGTEAFFGQGTRLTVV.

The chain is built from TRBV19 and TRBJ2-5, with 7 bases matching TRBD1. The ends lost 6 bases at V and 5 bases at J; junction bases unmatched: 12. The CDR3 has 15 residues. CDR1 LNHDA and CDR2 SQIVND come from the germline V gene (reference sequence). This CDR3 reads CASSTRDRPPETQYF. CDR3 bases: TGTGCCAGTAGCACCCGGGACAGACCCCCGGAGACCCAGTACTTC.

V is TRBV7-2 and J is TRBJ2-7, with 7 bases identical to TRBD1. The CDR3 is 13 amino acids. Germline V gene lookup returns CDR1 SGHTA and CDR2 FQGNSA. J gave up 8 bases and V 1 base, and 5 bases lay outside the gene matches. CDR3 coding DNA: TGTGCCAGCAGCTTAGGGGGACAGTTCCAGCAGTACGTC. Its translation: CASSLGGQFQQYV.

This clone occurred once. The chain recombines TRBV15 with TRBJ1-2; unclear D gene. Germline loops: CDR1 LNHNV, CDR2 YYDKDF (reference sequence). Deletions cut 1 base from V and 3 bases from J, with 6 bases between. CDR3 length: 13 amino acids. The CDR3 protein is CATSRVADYGYTF. The CDR3 coding sequence is TGTGCCACCAGCAGAGTTGCGGACTATGGCTACACCTTC.

The V gene is TRBV18, the J gene TRBJ1-4; D is undetermined. Trimming removed 3 bases from V and 5 bases from J, with 16 bases in between. The CDR3 totals 16 residues. The germline V gene has CDR1 KGHSH and CDR2 LQKENI. The CDR3 sequence: CASSPPNPAGNEKLFF. The CDR3, as DNA: TGTGCCAGCTCACCGCCCAACCCCGCGGGGAATGAAAAACTGTTTTTT.

For the CDR3, the DNA is TGTGCCAGCAGCGTCCAACAGGGGGCGGGTACTGAAGCTTTCTTT. This encodes CASSVQQGAGTEAFF. V gene TRBV5-4 combines with J gene TRBJ1-1; TRBD1 aligns across 9 bases. The CDR3 spans 15 residues. The trim removed 4 bases at V and 5 bases at J, leaving 9 bases unmatched. CDR1 and CDR2 (germline): SGHNT, YYREEE (reference sequence).

V usage is TRBV7-6 and J usage is TRBJ2-1; 9 positions match TRBD1. The CDR3 is 15 amino acids. CDR1 is SGHVS and CDR2 is FNYEAQ in the germline V gene. Trimming at V came to 1 base and at J to 2 bases, leaving 0 bases not matched to a gene. CDR3 DNA: TGTGCCAGCAGCTTAGGACAGGGGGCCTACAATGAGCAGTTCTTC. Amino acids: CASSLGQGAYNEQFF.

This chain joins TRBV3-1 (or the pseudogene TRBV3-2) and TRBJ2-2, with unresolved D. CDR1 is LGHDT and CDR2 is YNNKEL in the germline V gene (reference sequence). Trimming removed 5 bases at V and 7 bases at J, with 14 bases between. This CDR3 contains 14 residues. The CDR3 region is CASSFTRVIGELFF. The CDR3 DNA follows: TGTGCCAGCAGCTTCACTCGGGTTATCGGGGAGCTGTTTTTT.

This clone was counted a single time. This chain joins TRBV29-1 and TRBJ1-2, with D perhaps matching TRBD1 (5 bases). The CDR3 has 13 residues. V was cut by 5 bases and J by 0 bases, with 10 bases left in between. Germline CDR1 SQVTM, CDR2 ANQGSEA. CDR3 coding DNA: TGCAGCGTTTTGGACACCCCTAACTATGGCTACACCTTC. This encodes CSVLDTPNYGYTF.

The chain uses TRBV24-1 and TRBJ1-1; D call uncertain. Trimming took 3 bases from V and 5 from J, leaving 12 bases between them. Germline CDR1 KGHDR, CDR2 SFDVKD. The CDR3 loop spans 14 amino acids. This chain's CDR3 is CATSDARIETEAFF. DNA for the CDR3: TGTGCCACCAGTGATGCCAGGATAGAAACTGAAGCTTTCTTT.

The chain carries TRBV9 and TRBJ2-1; 13 nucleotides match TRBD2. CDR3 length: 17 residues. Germline CDR1 SGDLS, CDR2 YYNGEE. Germline trimming cut 4 bases from V and 4 bases from J; bases unmatched to any gene: 8. The chain's CDR3 is CASSIGLAGASYNEQFF. Written as DNA, the CDR3 is TGTGCCAGCAGCATTGGACTAGCGGGGGCCTCGTACAATGAGCAGTTCTTC.